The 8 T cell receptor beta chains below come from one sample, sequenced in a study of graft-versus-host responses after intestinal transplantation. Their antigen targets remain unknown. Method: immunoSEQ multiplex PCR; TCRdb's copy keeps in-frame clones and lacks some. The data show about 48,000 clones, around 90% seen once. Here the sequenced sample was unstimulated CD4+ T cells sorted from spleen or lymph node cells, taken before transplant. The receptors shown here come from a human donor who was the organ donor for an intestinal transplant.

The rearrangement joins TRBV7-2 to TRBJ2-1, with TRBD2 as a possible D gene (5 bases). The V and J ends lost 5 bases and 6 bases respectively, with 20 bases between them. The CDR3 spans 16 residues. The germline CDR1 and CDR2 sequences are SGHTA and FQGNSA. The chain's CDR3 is CASSRRAGTGSNEQFF. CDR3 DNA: TGTGCCAGCAGCCGCCGGGCGGGCACTGGATCCAATGAGCAGTTCTTC.

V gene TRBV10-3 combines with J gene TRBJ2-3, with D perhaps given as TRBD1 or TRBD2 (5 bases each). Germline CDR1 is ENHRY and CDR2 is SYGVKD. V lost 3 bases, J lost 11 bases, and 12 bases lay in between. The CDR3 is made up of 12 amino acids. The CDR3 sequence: CAISDQGPGQYF. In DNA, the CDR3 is TGTGCCATCAGTGACCAGGGACCAGGGCAGTATTTT.

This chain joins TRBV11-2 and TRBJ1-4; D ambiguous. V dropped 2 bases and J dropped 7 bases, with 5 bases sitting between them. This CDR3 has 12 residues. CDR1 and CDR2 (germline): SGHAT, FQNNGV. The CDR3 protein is CASSLHSEKLFF. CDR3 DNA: TGTGCCAGCAGCTTACACAGTGAAAAACTGTTTTTT.

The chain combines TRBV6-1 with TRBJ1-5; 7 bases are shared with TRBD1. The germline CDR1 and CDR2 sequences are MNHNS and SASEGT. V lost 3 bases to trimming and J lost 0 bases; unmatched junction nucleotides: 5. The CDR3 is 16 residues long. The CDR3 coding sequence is TGTGCCAGCAGTGATCCCAGGGGGTATAGCAATCAGCCCCAGCATTTT. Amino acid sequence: CASSDPRGYSNQPQHF.

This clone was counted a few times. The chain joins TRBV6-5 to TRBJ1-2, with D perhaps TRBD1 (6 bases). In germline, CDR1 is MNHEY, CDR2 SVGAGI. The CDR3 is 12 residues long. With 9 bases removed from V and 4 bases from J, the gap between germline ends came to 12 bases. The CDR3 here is CASKTGLYGYTF. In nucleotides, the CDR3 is TGTGCCAGTAAGACAGGTCTCTATGGCTACACCTTC.

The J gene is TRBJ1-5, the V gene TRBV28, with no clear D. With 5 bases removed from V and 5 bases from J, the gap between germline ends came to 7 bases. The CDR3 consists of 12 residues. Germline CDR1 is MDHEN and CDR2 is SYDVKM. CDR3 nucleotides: TGTGCCAGCAGTCCAACATATCAGCCCCAGCATTTT. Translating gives CASSPTYQPQHF.

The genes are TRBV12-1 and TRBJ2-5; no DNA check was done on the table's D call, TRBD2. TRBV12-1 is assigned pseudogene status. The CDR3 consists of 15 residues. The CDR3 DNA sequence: TGTGCCAGCAGCGGACAGCGGGAGGGTGGAGAGACCCAGTACTTC. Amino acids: CASSGQREGGETQYF.

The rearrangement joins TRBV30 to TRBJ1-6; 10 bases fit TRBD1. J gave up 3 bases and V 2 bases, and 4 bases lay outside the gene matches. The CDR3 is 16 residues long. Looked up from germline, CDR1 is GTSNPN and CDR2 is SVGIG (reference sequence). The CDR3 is CAWSSRDRGYNSPLHF. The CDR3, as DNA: TGTGCCTGGAGTTCCCGGGACAGGGGCTATAATTCACCCCTCCACTTT.